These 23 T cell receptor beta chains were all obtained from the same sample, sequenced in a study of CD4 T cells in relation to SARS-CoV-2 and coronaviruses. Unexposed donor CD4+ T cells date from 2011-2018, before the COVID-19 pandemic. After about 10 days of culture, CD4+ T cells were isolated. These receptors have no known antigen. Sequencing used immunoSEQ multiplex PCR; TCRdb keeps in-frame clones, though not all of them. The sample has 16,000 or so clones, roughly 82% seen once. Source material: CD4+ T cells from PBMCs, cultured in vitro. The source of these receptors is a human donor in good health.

DNA of the CDR3: TGCGCCAGCAGCCCCCGGGGGACAGGGGTTAACGGGGAGCTGTTTTTT. It codes for CASSPRGTGVNGELFF. V gene TRBV4-1 combines with J gene TRBJ2-2; 10 nucleotides line up with TRBD1. The CDR3 is 16 residues long. Germline trimming cut 4 bases from V and 7 bases from J; bases unmatched to any gene: 9. CDR1 is MGHRA and CDR2 is YSYEKL in the germline V gene.

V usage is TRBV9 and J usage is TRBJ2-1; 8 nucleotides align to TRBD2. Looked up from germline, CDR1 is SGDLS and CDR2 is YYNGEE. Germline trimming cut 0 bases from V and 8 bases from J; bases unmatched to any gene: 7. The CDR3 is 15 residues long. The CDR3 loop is CASSVDGGRIDEQFF. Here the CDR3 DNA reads TGTGCCAGCAGCGTAGATGGCGGGAGGATCGATGAGCAGTTCTTC.

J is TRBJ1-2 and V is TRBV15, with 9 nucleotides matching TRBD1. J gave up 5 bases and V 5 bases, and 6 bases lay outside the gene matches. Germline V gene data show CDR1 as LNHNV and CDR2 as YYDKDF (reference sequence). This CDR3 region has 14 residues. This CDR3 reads CATSADRGLYGYTF. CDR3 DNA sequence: TGTGCCACCAGCGCGGACAGGGGCCTTTATGGCTACACCTTC.

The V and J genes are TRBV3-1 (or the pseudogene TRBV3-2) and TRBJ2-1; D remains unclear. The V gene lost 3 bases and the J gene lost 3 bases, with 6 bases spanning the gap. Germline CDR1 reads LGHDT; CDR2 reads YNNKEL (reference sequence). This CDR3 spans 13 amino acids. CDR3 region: CASSHHDYNEQFF. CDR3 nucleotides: TGTGCCAGCAGCCACCACGACTACAATGAGCAGTTCTTC.

Here the CDR3 DNA reads TGTGCCAGCAGCGTAGGGCATCTCAGGGCTAACTATGGCTACACCTTC. As protein: CASSVGHLRANYGYTF. The chain links TRBV9 to TRBJ1-2, with D possibly TRBD1 on 5 matching bases. Trimming shortened V by 0 bases and J by 0 bases, and 12 bases separated the two germline ends. CDR3 length: 16 amino acids. Germline lookup yields CDR1 SGDLS and CDR2 YYNGEE.

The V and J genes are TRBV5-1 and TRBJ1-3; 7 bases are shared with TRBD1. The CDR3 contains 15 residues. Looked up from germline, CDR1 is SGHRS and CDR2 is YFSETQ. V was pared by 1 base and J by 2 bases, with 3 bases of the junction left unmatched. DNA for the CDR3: TGCGCCAGCAGCTTGACAGGGGCCCCTGGAAACACCATATATTTT. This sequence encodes CASSLTGAPGNTIYF.

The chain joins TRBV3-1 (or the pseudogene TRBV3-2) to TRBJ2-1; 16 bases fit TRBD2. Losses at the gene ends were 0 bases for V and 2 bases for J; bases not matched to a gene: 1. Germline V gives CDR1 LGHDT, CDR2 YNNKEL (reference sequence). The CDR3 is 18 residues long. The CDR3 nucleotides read TGTGCCAGCAGCCAAGAGGGGACTAGCGGGAGGGCCTACAATGAGCAGTTCTTC. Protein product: CASSQEGTSGRAYNEQFF.

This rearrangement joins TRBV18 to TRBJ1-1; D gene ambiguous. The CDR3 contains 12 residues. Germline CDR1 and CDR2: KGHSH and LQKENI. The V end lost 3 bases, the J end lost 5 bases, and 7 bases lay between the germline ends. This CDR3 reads CASSPRRTEAFF. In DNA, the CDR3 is TGTGCCAGCTCACCTAGACGAACTGAAGCTTTCTTT.

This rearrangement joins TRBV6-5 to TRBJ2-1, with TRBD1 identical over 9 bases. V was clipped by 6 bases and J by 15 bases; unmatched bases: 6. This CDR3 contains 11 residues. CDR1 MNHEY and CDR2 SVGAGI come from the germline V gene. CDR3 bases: TGTGCCAGCAGCCAAGGACAGGGGACGTTCTTC. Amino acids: CASSQGQGTFF.

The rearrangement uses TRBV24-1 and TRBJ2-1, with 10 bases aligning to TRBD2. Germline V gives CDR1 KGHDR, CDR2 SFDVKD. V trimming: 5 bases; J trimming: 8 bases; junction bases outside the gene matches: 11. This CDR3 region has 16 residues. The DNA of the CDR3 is TGTGCCACCAGTGCCCAGCGGGAGGGCCTACTCCATGAGCAGTTCTTC. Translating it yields CATSAQREGLLHEQFF.

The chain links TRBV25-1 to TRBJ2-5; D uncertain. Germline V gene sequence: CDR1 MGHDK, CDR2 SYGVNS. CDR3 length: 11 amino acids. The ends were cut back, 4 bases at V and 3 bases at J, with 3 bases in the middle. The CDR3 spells CASSGKETQYF. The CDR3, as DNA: TGTGCCAGCAGTGGAAAAGAGACCCAGTACTTC.

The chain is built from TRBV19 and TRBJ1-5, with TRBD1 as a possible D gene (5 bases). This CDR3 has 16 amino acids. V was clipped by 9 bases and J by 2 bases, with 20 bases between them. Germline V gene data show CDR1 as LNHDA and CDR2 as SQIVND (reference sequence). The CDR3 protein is CASPGVRPSGNQPQHF. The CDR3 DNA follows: TGTGCCAGCCCGGGGGTCAGGCCCTCCGGCAATCAGCCCCAGCATTTT.

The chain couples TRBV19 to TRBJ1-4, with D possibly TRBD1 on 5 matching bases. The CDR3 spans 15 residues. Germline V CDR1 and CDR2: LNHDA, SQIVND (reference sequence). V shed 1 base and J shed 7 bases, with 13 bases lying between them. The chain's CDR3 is CASSIVAQGSEKLFF. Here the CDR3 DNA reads TGTGCCAGTAGTATAGTCGCTCAGGGAAGTGAAAAACTGTTTTTT.

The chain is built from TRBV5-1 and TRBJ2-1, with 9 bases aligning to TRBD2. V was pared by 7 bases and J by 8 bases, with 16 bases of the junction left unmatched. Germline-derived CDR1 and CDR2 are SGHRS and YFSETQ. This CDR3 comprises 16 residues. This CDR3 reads CASPFEWGAGGDEQFF. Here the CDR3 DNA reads TGCGCCAGCCCTTTTGAATGGGGAGCGGGAGGAGATGAGCAGTTCTTC.

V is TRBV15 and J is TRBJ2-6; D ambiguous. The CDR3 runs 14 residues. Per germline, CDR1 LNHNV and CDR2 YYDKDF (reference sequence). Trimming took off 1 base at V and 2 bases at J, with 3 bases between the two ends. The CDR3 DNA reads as TGTGCCACCAGCAGAGTCCCTGGGGCCAACGTCCTGACTTTC. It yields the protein CATSRVPGANVLTF.

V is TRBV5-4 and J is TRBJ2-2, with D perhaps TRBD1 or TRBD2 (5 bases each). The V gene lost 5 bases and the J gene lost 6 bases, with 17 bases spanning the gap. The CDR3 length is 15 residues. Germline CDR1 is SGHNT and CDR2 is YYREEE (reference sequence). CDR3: CASRQDLSRSGELFF. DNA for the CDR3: TGTGCCAGCAGACAGGACTTGTCACGGTCCGGGGAGCTGTTTTTT. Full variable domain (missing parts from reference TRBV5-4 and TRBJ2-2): ETGVTQSPTHLIKTRGQQVTLRCSSQSGHNTVSWYQQALGQGPQFIFQYYREEENGRGNFPPRFSGLQFPNYSSELNVNALELDDSALYLCASRQDLSRSGELFFGEGSRLTVL.

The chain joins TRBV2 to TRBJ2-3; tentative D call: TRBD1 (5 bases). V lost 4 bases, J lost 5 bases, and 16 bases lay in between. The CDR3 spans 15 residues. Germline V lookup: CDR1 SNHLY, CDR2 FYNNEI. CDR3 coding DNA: TGTGCCAGCAGTGTAAATTCGCCAGGGCAAGATACGCAGTATTTT. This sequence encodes CASSVNSPGQDTQYF.

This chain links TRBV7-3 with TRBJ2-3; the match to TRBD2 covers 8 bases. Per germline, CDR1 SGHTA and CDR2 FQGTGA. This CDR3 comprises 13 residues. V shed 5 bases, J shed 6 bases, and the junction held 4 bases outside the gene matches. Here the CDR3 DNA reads TGTGCCAGCAGCGGGACTAGTGGTGATACGCAGTATTTT. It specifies CASSGTSGDTQYF.

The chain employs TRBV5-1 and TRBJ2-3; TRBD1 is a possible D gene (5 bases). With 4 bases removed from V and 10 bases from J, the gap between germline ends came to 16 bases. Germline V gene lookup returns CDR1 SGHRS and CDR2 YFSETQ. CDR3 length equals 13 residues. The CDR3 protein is CASSEQTERSQYF. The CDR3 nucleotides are TGCGCCAGCAGCGAGCAGACAGAAAGATCGCAGTATTTT.

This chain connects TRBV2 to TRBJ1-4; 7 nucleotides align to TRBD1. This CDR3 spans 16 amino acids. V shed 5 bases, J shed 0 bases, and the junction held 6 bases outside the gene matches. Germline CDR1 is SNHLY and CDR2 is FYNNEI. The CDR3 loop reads CASSQQGGTTNEKLFF. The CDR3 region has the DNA TGTGCCAGCAGTCAGCAAGGGGGCACAACTAATGAAAAACTGTTTTTT.

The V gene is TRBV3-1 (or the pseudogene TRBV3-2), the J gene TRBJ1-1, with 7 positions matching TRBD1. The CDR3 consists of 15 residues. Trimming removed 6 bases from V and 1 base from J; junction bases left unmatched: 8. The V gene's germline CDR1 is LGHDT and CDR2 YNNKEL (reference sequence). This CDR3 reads CASSRSDRQNTEAFF. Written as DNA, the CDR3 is TGTGCCAGCAGTCGATCGGACAGGCAGAACACTGAAGCTTTCTTT.

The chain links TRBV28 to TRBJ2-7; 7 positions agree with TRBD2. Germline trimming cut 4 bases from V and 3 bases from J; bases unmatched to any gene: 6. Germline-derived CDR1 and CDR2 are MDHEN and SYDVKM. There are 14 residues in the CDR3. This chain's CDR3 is CASSSSGTDYEQYF. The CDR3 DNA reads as TGTGCCAGCAGTTCAAGCGGGACTGACTACGAGCAGTACTTC.

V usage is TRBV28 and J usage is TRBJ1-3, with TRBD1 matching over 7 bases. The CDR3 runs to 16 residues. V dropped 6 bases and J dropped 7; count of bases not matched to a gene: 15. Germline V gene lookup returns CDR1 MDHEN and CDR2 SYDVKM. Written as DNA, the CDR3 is TGTGCCAGCAGCATAACCGGGACAGACGTCGGTAACACCATATATTTT. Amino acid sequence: CASSITGTDVGNTIYF.